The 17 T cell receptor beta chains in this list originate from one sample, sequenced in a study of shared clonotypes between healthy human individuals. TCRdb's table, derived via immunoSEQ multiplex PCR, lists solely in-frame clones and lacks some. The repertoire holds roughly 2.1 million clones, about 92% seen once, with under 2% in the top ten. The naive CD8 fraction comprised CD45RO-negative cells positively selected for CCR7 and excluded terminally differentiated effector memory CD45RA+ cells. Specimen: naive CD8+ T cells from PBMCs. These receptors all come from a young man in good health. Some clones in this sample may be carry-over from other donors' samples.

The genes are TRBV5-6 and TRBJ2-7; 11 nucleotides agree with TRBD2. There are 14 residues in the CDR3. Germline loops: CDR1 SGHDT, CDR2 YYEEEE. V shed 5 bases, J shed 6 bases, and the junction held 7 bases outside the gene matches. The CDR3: CASRSLAGEGEQYF. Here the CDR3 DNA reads TGTGCCAGCAGGTCACTAGCGGGAGAAGGCGAGCAGTACTTC.

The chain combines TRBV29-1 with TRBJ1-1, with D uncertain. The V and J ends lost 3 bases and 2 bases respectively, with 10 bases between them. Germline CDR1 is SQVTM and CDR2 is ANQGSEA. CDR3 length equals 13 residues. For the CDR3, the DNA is TGCAGCGTTGATTGGCTACTTAACACTGAAGCTTTCTTT. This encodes CSVDWLLNTEAFF.

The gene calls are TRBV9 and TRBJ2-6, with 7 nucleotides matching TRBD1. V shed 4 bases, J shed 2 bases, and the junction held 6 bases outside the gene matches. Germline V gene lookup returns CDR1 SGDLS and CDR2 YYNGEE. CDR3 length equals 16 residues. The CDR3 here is CASSYNTGAGANVLTF. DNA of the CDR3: TGTGCCAGCAGCTATAACACAGGGGCTGGGGCCAACGTCCTGACTTTC.

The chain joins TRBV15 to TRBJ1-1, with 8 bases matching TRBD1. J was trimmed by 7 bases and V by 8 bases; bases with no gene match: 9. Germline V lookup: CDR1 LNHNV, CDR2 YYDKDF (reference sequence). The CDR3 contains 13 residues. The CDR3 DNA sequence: TGTGCCACCCTCGACAGGGGAGCTGATGAAGCTTTCTTT. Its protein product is CATLDRGADEAFF.

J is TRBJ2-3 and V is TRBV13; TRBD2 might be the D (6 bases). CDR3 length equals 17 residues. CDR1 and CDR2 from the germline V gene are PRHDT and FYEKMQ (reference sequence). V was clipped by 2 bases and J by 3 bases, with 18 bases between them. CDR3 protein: CASSLSGREFGTDTQYF. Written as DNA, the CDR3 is TGTGCCAGCAGCTTAAGTGGTCGGGAGTTTGGGACAGATACGCAGTATTTT.

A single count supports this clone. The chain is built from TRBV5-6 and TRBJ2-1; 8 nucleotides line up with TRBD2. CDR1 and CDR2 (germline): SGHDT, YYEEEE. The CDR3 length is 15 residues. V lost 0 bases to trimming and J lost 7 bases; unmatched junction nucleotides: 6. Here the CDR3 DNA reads TGTGCCAGCAGCTTGGACCCGGGAGGGCTGAATGAGCAGTTCTTC. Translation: CASSLDPGGLNEQFF.

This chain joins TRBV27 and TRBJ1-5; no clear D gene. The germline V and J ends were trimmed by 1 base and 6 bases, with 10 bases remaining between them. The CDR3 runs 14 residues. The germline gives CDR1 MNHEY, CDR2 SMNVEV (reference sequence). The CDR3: CASSLWAGFQPQHF. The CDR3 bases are TGTGCCAGCAGTTTATGGGCGGGGTTTCAGCCCCAGCATTTT.

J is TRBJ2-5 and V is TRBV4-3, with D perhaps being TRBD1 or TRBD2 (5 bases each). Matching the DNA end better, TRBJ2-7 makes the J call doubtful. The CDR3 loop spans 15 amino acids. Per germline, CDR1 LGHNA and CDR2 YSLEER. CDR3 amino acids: CASSQIIGARYEQYF. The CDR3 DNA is TGCGCCAGCAGCCAAATCATCGGGGCGCGATACGAGCAGTACTTC.

The CDR3 DNA is TGTGCCACCAGCGGGGGAGAGAACACCGGGGAGCTGTTTTTT. Translated, it gives CATSGGENTGELFF. The V call is TRBV15, the J call TRBJ2-2, with D perhaps given as TRBD1 or TRBD2 (5 bases each). This CDR3 has 14 residues. The V end was cut by 5 bases, the J end by 1 base, with 8 bases between. From germline, CDR1 is LNHNV and CDR2 YYDKDF (reference sequence).

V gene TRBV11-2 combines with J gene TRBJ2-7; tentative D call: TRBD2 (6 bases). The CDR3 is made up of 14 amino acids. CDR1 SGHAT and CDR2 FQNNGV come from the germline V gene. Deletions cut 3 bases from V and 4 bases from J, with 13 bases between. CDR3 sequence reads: CASSLAGPGYEQYF. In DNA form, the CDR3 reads TGTGCCAGCAGCTTGGCGGGGCCAGGTTACGAGCAGTACTTC.

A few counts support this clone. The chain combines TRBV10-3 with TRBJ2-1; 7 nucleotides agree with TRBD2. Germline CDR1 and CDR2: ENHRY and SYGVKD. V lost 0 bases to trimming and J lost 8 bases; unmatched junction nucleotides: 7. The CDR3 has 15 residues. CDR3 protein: CAISESRTSDDEQFF. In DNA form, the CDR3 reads TGTGCCATCAGTGAGTCGAGGACTAGTGATGATGAGCAGTTCTTC.

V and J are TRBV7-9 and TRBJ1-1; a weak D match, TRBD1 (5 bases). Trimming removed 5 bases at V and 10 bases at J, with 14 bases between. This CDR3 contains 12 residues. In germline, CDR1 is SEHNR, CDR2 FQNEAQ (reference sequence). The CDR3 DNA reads TGTGCCAGCAGCGGGACCCCGCCGGGAGCTTTCTTT. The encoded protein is CASSGTPPGAFF. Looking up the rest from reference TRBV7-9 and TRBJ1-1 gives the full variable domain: DTGVSQNPRHKITKRGQNVTFRCDPISEHNRLYWYRQTLGQGPEFLTYFQNEAQLEKSRLLSDRFSAERPKGSFSTLEIQRTEQGDSAMYLCASSGTPPGAFFGQGTRLTVV.

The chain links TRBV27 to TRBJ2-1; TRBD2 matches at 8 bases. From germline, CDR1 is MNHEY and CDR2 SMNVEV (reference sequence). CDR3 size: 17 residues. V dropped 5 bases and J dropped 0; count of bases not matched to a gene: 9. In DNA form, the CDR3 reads TGTGCCAGCAGTGGATATAGCGGGGTGAGCTCCTACAATGAGCAGTTCTTC. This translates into CASSGYSGVSSYNEQFF.

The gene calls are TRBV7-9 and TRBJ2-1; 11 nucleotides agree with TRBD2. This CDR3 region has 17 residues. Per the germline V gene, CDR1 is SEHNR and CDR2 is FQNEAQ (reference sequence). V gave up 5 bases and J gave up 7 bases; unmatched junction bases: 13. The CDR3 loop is CASSPDSIAGGMNEQFF. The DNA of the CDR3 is TGTGCCAGCAGCCCCGATAGTATAGCGGGAGGGATGAATGAGCAGTTCTTC.

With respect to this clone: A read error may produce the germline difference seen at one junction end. CDR3 bases: TGTGCCAGCAGCCTGGACGGGGATGCCCAGGTATTC. Translated, it gives CASSLDGDAQVF. The chain has TRBV5-4 and TRBJ2-7; D may be TRBD2 (5 bases). CDR1 SGHNT and CDR2 YYREEE come from the germline V gene (reference sequence). The CDR3 consists of 12 residues.

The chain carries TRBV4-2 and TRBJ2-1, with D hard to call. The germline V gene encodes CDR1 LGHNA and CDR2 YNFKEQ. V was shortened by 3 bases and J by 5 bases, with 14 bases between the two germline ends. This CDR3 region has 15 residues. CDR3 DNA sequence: TGTGCCAGCAGCCACCCCGCTCGGGTTGACAATGAGCAGTTCTTC. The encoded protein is CASSHPARVDNEQFF.

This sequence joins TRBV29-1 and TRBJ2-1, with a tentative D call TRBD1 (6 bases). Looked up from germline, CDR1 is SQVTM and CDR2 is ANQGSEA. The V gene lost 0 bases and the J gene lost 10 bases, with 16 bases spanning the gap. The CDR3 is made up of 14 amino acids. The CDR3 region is CSVEDRRGWGEQFF. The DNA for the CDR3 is TGCAGCGTTGAAGATCGCAGGGGTTGGGGGGAGCAGTTCTTC.